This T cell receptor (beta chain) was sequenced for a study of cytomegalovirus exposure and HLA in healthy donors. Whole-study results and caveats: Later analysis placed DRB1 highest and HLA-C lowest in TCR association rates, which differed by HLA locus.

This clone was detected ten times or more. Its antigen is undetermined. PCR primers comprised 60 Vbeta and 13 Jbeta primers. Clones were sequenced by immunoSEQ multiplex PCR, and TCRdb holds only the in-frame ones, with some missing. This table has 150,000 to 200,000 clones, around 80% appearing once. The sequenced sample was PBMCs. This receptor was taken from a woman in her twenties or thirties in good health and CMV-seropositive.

For the CDR3, the DNA is TGCGCCAGCAGCCAAGAGTATGCAGATCCTAGCAATCAGCCCCAGCATTTT. Its protein is CASSQEYADPSNQPQHF. The J gene is TRBJ1-5, the V gene TRBV4-3; the D is unclear. Germline CDR1 LGHNA, CDR2 YSLEER. This CDR3 region has 17 residues. The V gene lost 0 bases and the J gene lost 0 bases, with 12 bases spanning the gap.